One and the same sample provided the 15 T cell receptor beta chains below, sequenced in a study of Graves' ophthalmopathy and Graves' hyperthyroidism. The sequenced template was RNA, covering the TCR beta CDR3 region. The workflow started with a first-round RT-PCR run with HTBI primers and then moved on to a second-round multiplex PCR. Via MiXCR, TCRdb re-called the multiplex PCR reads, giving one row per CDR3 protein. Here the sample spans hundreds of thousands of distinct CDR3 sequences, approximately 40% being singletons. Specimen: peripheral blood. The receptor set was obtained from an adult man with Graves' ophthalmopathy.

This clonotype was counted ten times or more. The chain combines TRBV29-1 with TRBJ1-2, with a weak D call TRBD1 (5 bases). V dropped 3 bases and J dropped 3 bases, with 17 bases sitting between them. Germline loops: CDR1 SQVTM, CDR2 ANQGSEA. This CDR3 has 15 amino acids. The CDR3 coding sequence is TGCAGCGTTGATAGGGGCAGCTGGACGGACTATGGCTACACCTTC. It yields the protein CSVDRGSWTDYGYTF.

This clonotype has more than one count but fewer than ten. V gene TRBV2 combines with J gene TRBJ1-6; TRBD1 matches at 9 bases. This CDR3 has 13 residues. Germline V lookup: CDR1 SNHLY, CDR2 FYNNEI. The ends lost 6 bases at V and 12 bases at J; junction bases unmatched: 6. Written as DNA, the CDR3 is TGTGCCAGCAGGGGACAGGGAGAATTACCCCTCCACTTT. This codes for CASRGQGELPLHF.

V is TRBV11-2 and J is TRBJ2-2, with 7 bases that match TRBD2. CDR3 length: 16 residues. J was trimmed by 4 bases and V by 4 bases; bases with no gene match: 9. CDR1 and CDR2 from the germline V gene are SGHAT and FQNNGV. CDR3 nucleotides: TGTGCCAGCAGCTCCGGGACTAAGACGGGCACCGGGGAGCTGTTTTTT. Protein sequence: CASSSGTKTGTGELFF.

The CDR3 is CASSFSSGRNSNQPQHF. Here the CDR3 DNA reads TGTGCCAGCAGCTTTTCTAGCGGGCGGAATAGCAATCAGCCCCAGCATTTT. J is TRBJ1-5 and V is TRBV7-9, with unresolved D. V shed 3 bases and J shed 0 bases, with 15 bases lying between them. This CDR3 spans 17 amino acids. Germline V gives CDR1 SEHNR, CDR2 FQNEAQ (reference sequence).

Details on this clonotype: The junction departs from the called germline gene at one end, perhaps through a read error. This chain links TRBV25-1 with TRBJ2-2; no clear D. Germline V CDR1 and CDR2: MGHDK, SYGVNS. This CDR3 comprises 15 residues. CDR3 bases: TGTACCAGCAGTGAAGCTGAGACCGTTTCCGGGGAGCTGTTTTTT. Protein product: CTSSEAETVSGELFF.

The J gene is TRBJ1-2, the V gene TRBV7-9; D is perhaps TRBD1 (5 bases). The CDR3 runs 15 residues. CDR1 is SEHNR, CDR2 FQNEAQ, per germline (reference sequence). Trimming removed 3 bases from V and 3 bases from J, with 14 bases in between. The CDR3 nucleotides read TGTGCCAGCAGCTTGCAGGGTCCGGGCTACTATGGCTACACCTTC. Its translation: CASSLQGPGYYGYTF.

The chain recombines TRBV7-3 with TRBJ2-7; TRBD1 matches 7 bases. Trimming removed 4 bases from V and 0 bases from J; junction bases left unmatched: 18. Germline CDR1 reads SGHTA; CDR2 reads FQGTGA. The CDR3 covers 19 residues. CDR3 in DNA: TGTGCCAGCAGCTGCATGACAGGATACTTCTGGGACAGCTCCTACGAGCAGTACTTC. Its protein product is CASSCMTGYFWDSSYEQYF.

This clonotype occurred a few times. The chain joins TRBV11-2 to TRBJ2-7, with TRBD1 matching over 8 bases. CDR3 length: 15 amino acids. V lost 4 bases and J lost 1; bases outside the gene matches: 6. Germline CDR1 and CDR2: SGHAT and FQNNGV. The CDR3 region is CASSSRDRLSYEQYF. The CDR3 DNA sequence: TGTGCCAGCAGCTCCCGGGACAGGTTATCCTACGAGCAGTACTTC.

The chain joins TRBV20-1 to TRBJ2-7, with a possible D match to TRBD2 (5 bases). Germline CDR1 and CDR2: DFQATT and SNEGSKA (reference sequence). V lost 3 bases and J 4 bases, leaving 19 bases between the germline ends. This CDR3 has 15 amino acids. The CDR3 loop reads CSARNHGGSNYEQYF. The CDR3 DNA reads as TGCAGTGCTAGGAATCATGGTGGGAGTAATTACGAGCAGTACTTC.

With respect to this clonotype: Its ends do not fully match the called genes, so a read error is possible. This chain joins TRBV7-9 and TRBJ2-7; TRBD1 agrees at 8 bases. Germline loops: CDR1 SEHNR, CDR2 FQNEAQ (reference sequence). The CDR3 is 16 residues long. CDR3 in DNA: TGCGCCAGCAGCTTAGGCGCAGGGGGCTCTTTCTACGAGCAGTACTTC. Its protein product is CASSLGAGGSFYEQYF.

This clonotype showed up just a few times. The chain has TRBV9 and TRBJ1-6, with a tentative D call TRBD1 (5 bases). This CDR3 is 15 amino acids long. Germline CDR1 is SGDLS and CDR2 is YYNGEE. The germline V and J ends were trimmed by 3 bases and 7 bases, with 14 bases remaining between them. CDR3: CASSGAGTSNSPLHF. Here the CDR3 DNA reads TGTGCCAGCAGCGGGGCCGGGACCTCAAATTCACCCCTCCACTTT.

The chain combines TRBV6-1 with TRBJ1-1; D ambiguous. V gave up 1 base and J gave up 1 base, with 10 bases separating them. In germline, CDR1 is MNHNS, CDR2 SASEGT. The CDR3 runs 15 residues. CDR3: CASSEVPGGNTEAFF. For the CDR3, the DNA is TGTGCCAGCAGTGAAGTCCCTGGAGGGAACACTGAAGCTTTCTTT.

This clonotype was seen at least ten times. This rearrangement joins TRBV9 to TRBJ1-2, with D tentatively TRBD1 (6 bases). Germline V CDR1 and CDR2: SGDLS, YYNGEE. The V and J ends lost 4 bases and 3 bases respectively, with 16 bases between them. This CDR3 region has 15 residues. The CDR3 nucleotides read TGTGCCAGCAGCTTACAACCGGACAGTCACTATGGCTACACCTTC. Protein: CASSLQPDSHYGYTF.

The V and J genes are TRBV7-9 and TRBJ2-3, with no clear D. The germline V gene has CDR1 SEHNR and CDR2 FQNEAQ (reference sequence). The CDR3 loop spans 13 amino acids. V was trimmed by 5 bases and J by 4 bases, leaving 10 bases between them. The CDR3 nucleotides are TGTGCCAGCAGCCCCGAGAACGCAGATACGCAGTATTTT. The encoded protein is CASSPENADTQYF.

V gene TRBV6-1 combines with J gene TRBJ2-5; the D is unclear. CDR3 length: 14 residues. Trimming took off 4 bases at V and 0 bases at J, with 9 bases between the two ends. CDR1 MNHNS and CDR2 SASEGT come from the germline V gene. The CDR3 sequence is CASSAQQYQETQYF. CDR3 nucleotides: TGTGCCAGCAGTGCTCAGCAATACCAAGAGACCCAGTACTTC.